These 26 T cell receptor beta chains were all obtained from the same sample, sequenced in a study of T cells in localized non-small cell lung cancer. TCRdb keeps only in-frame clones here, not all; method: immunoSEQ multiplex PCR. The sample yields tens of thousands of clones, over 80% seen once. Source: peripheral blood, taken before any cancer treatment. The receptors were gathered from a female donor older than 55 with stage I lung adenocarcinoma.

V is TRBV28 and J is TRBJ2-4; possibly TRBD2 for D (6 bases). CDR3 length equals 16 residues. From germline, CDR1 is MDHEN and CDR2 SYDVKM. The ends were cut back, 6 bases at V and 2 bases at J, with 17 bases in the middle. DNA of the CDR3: TGTGCCAGCAGGATTAAGGAGGGGACGACCAAAAACATTCAGTACTTC. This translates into CASRIKEGTTKNIQYF.

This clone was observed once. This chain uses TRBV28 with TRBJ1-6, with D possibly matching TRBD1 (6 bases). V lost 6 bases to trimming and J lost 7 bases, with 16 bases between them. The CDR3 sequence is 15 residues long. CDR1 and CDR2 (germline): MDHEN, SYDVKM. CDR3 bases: TGTGCCAGCAGCCTTGGCGGGGGCTTGAATTCACCCCTCCACTTT. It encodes CASSLGGGLNSPLHF.

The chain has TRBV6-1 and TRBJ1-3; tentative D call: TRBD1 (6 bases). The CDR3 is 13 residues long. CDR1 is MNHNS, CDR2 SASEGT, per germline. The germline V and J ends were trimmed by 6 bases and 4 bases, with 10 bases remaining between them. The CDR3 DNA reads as TGTGCCAGCAGGGCAGGGGCCGGAAACACCATATATTTT. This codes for CASRAGAGNTIYF.

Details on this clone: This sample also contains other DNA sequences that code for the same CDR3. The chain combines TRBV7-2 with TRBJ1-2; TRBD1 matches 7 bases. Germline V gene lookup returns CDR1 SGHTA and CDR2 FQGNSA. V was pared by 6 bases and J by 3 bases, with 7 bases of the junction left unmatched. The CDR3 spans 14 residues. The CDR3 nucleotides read TGTGCCAGCAGGAGACAGGGTAACGACTATGGCTACACCTTC. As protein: CASRRQGNDYGYTF.

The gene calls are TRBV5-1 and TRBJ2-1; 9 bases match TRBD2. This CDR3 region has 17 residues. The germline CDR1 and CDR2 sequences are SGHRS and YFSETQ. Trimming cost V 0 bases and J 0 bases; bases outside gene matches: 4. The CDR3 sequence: CASSLDGGGASYNEQFF. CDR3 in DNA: TGCGCCAGCAGCTTGGATGGCGGGGGGGCCTCCTACAATGAGCAGTTCTTC. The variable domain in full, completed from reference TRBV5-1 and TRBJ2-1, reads KAGVTQTPRYLIKTRGQQVTLSCSPISGHRSVSWYQQTPGQGLQFLFEYFSETQRNKGNFPGRFSGRQFSNSRSEMNVSTLELGDSALYLCASSLDGGGASYNEQFFGPGTRLTVL.

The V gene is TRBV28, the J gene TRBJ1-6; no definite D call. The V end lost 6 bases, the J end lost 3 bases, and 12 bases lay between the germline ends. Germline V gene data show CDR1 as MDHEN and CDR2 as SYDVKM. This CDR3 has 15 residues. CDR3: CASRLETGYNSPLHF. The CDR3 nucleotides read TGTGCCAGCAGATTAGAGACGGGCTATAATTCACCCCTCCACTTT.

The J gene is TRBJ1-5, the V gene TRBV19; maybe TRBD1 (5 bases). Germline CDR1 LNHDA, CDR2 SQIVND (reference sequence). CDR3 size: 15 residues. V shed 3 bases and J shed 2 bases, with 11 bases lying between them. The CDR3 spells CASSMVLGGNQPQHF. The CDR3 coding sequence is TGTGCCAGTAGTATGGTGTTGGGGGGCAATCAGCCCCAGCATTTT.

CDR3 DNA sequence: TGTGCCAGCAGCGTAACGACGGGACAGATATACGAGCAGTACTTC. It codes for CASSVTTGQIYEQYF. The chain joins TRBV9 to TRBJ2-7, with 7 positions matching TRBD1. This CDR3 is 15 amino acids long. Germline V lookup: CDR1 SGDLS, CDR2 YYNGEE. The junction had 8 bases not matched to a gene; V was cut back by 1 base and J by 4 bases.

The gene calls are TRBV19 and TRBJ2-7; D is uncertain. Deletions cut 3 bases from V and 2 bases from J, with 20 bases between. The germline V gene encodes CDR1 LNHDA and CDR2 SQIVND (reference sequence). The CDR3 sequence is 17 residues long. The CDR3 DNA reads TGTGCCAGTAGTATTGAGGTGGGTCGTGATCCGCCCTACGAGCAGTACTTC. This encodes CASSIEVGRDPPYEQYF. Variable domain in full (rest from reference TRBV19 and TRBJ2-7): DGGITQSPKYLFRKEGQNVTLSCEQNLNHDAMYWYRQDPGQGLRLIYYSQIVNDFQKGDIAEGYSVSREKKESFPLTVTSAQKNPTAFYLCASSIEVGRDPPYEQYFGPGTRLTVT.

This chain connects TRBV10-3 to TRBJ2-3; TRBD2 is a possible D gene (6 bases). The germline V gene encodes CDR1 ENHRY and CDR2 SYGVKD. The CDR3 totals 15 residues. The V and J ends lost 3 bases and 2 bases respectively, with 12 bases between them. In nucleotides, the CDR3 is TGTGCCATCAGTGAAGGACTATTGTACACAGATACGCAGTATTTT. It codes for CAISEGLLYTDTQYF.

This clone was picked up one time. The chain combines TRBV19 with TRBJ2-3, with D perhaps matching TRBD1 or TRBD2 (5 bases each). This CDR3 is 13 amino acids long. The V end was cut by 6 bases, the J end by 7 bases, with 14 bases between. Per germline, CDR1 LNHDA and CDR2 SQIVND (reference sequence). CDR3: CASRHSPGHTQYF. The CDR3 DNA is TGTGCCAGTAGACATTCTCCGGGGCATACGCAGTATTTT.

Here the CDR3 DNA reads TGTGCCAGCAGTGCTAATAAGGGACAGGGGGAGTATTTT. Residues: CASSANKGQGEYF. The rearrangement links TRBV2 to TRBJ2-3; TRBD1 matches at 11 bases. Germline loops: CDR1 SNHLY, CDR2 FYNNEI. This CDR3 is 13 amino acids long. V trimming: 4 bases; J trimming: 13 bases; junction bases outside the gene matches: 7. The complete variable domain, with remaining parts taken from reference TRBV2 and TRBJ2-3, reads EPEVTQTPSHQVTQMGQEVILRCVPISNHLYFYWYRQILGQKVEFLVSFYNNEISEKSEIFDDQFSVERPDGSNFTLKIRSTKLEDSAMYFCASSANKGQGEYFGPGTRLTVL.

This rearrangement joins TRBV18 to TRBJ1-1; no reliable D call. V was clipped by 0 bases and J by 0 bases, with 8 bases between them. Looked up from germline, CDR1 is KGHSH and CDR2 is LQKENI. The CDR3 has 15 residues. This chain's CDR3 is CASSPPNSMNTEAFF. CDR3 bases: TGTGCCAGCTCACCACCTAACAGTATGAACACTGAAGCTTTCTTT.

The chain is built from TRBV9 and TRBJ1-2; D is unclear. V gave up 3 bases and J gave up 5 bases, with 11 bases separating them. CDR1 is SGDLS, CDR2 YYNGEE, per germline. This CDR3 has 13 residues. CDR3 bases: TGTGCCAGCAGCGGAATTGGACTATATGGCTACACCTTC. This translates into CASSGIGLYGYTF. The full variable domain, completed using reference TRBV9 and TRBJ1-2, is DSGVTQTPKHLITATGQRVTLRCSPRSGDLSVYWYQQSLDQGLQFLIQYYNGEERAKGNILERFSAQQFPDLHSELNLSSLELGDSALYFCASSGIGLYGYTFGSGTRLTVV.

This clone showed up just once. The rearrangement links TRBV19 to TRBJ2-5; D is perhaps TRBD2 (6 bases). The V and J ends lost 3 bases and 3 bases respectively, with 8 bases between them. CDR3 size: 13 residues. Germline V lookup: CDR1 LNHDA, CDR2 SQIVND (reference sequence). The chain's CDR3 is CASSMWGEETQYF. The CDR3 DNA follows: TGTGCCAGTAGTATGTGGGGGGAAGAGACCCAGTACTTC.

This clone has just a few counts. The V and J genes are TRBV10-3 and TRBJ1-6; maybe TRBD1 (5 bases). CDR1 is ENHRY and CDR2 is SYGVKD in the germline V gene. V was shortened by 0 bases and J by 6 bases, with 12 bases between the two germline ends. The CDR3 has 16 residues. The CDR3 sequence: CAISESRGWANSPLHF. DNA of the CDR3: TGTGCCATCAGTGAGTCAAGGGGATGGGCTAATTCACCCCTCCACTTT.

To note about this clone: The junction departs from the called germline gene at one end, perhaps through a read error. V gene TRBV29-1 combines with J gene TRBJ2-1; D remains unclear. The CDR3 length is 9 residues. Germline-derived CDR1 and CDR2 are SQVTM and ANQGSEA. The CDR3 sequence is CSVDLRPLF. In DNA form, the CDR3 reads TGCAGCGTTGACCTCAGGCCGCTCTTC.

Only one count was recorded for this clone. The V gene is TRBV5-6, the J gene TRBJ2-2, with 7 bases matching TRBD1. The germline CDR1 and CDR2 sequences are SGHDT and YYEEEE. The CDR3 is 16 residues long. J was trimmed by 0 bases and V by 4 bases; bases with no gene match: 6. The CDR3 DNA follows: TGTGCCAGCAGCACGTCGACAGGGTCGAACACCGGGGAGCTGTTTTTT. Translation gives CASSTSTGSNTGELFF. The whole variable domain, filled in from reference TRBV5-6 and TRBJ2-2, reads DAGVTQSPTHLIKTRGQQVTLRCSPKSGHDTVSWYQQALGQGPQFIFQYYEEEERQRGNFPDRFSGHQFPNYSSELNVNALLLGDSALYLCASSTSTGSNTGELFFGEGSRLTVL.

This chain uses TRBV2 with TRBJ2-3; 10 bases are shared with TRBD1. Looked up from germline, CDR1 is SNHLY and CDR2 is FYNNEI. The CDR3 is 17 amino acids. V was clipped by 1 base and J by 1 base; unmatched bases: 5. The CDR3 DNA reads TGTGCCAGCAGTGAAGTCTTAGGGACAGGGGGCACAGATACGCAGTATTTT. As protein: CASSEVLGTGGTDTQYF.

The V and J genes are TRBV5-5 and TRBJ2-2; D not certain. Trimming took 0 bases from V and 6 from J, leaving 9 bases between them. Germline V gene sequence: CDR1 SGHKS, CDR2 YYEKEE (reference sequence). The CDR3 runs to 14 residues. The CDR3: CASSLAFGSGELFF. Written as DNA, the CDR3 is TGTGCCAGCAGCTTGGCCTTTGGCTCCGGGGAGCTGTTTTTT.

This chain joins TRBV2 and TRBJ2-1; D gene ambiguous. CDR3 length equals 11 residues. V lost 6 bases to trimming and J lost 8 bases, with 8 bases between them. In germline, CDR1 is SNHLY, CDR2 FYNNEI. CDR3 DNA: TGTGCCAGCAGGGATGCTCATGAGCAGTTCTTC. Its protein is CASRDAHEQFF.

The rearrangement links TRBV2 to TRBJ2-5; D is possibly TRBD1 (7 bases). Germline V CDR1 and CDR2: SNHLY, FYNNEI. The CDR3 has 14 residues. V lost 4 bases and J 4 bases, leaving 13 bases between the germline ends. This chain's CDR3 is CASSVQGGGETQYF. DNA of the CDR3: TGTGCCAGCAGTGTGCAGGGGGGAGGAGAGACCCAGTACTTC.

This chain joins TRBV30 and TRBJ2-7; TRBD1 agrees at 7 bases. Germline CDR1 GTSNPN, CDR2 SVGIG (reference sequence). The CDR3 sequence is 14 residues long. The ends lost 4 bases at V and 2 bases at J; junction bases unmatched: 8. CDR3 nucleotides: TGTGCCTGGAACCACCGGGACAGCGCCTACGAGCAGTACTTC. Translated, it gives CAWNHRDSAYEQYF.

This CDR3 reads CAVQRGGSDEQFF. For the CDR3, the DNA is TGTGCGGTTCAACGAGGCGGTTCGGACGAGCAGTTCTTC. This chain joins TRBV6-1 and TRBJ2-1; no firm D call. Germline CDR1 is MNHNS and CDR2 is SASEGT. The CDR3 spans 13 residues.

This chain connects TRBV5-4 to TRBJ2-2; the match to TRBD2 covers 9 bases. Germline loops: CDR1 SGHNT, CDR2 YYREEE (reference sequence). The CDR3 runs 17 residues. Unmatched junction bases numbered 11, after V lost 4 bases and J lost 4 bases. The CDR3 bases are TGTGCCAGCAGCCCCGGGGGAAGCGGGGGGACCACCGGGGAGCTGTTTTTT. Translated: CASSPGGSGGTTGELFF.

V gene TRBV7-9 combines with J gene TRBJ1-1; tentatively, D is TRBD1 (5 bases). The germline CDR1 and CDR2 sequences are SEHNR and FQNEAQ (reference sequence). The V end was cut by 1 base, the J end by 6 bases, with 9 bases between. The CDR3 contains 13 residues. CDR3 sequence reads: CASSLEGLAEAFF. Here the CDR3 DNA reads TGTGCCAGCAGCTTAGAGGGACTGGCTGAAGCTTTCTTT.